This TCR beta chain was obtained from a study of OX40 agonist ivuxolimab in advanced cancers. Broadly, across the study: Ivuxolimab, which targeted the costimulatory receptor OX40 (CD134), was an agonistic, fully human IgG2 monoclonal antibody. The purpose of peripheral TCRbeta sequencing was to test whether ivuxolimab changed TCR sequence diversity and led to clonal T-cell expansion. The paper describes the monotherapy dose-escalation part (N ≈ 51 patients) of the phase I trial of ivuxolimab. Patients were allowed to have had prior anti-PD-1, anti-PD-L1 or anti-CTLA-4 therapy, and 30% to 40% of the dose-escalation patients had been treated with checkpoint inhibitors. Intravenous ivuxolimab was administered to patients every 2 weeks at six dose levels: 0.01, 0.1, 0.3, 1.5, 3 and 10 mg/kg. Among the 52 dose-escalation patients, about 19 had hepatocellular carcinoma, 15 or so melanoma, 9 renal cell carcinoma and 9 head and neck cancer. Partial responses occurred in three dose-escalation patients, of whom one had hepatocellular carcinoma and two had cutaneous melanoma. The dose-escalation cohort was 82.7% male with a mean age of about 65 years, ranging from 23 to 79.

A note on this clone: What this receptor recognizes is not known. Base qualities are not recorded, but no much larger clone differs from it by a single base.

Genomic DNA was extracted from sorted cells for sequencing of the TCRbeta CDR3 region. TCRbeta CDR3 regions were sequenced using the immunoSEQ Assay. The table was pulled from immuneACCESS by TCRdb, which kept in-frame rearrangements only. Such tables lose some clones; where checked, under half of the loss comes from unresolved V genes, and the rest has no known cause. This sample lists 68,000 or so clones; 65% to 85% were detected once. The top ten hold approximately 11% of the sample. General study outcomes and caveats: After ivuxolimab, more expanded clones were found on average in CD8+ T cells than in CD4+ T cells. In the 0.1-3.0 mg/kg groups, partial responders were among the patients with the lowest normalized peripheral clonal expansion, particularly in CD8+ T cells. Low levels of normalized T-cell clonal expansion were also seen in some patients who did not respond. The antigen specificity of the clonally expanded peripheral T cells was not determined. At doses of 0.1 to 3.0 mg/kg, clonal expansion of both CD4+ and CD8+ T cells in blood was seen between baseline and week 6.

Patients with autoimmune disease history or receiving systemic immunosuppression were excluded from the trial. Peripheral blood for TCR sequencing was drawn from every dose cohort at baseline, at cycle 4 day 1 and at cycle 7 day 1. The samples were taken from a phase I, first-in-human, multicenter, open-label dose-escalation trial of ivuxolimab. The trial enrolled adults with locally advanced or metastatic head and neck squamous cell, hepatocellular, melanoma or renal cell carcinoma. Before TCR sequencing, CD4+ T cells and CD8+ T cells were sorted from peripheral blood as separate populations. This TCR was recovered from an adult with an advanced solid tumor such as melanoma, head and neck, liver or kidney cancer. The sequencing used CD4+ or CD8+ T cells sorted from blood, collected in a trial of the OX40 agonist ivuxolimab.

The DNA sequence reads TGTGCCAGCTCGCTATACGGGGAATGGCAGTACTTC. It specifies CASSLYGEWQYF. The rearrangement combines TRBV18 with TRBJ2-7; TRBD2 is possibly the D segment (5 matching bases). The germline V gene supplies CDR1 KGHSH and CDR2 LQKENI. The CDR3 holds 12 amino acids from the cysteine to the phenylalanine. Kept here is only the CDR3 DNA, which spans 36 bases and is read in frame from base 1. A distance of 15 bases separates the germline ends of V and J, which lose 6 bases and 9 bases respectively.